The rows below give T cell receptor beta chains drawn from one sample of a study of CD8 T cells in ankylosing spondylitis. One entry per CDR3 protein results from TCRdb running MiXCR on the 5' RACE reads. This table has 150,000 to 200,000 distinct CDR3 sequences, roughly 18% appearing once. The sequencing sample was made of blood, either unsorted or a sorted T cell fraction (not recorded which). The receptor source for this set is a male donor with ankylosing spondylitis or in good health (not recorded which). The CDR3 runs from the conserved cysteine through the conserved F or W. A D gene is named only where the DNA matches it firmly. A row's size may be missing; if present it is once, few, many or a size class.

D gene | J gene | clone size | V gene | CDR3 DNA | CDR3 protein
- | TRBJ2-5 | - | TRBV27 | TGTGCCAGCAGTTTATGGTCTGGAGGGGCAGAGACCCAGTACTTC | CASSLWSGGAETQYF
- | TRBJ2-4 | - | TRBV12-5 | TGTGCTAGTGGTTTGGACCCGAGGGGCATTCAGTACTTC | CASGLDPRGIQYF
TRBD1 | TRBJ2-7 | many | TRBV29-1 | TGCAGCGCCCGGACAGGGAACGAGCAGTACTTC | CSARTGNEQYF
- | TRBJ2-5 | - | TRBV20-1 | TGCAGTGCTGTGTCTAGCAACCAAGAGACCAAGTACTTC | CSAVSSNQETKYF
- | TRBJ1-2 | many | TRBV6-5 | TGTGCCAGCAGTTCGGGACAAAGTAACTATGGCTACACCTTC | CASSSGQSNYGYTF
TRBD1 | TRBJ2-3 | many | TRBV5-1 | TGCGCCAGCAGCGAGGGACAGGGTACAGATACGCAGTATTTT | CASSEGQGTDTQYF
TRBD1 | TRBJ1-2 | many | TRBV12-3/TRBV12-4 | TGTGCCAGCAGTTTTGGGACAGGCGGTGGCTACACCTTC | CASSFGTGGGYTF
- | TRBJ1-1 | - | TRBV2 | TGTGCCAGCAGTAAGGGTGCCCTGATCCCGGAAGCTTTCTTT | CASSKGALIPEAFF
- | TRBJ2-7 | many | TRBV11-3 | TGTGCCAGCAGCTTAGGAGAGCGCTACGAGCAGTACTTC | CASSLGERYEQYF
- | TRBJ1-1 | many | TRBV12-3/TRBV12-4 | TGTGCCAGCAGTTTCGATATCGGGACCACTGAAGCTTTCTTT | CASSFDIGTTEAFF
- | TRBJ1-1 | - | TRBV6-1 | TGTGCCAGCAGTGAAGCGCTTGCTTTCTTT | CASSEALAFF
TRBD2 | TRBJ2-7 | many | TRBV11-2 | TGTGCCAGCAGCTTACAGTTAGCGGGAGAGGGGTGGTACGAGCAGTACTTC | CASSLQLAGEGWYEQYF
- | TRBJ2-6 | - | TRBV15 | TGTGCCACCAGCTTGGGGGGTACTGGGGCCAACGTCCTGACTTTC | CATSLGGTGANVLTF
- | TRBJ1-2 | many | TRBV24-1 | TGTGCCACCAGTGGTGTACAGGACTATGGCTACACCTTC | CATSGVQDYGYTF
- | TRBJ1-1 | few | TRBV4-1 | TGCGCCAGCAGCCAAGTCCCTCCCGTTGAAGCTTTCTTT | CASSQVPPVEAFF
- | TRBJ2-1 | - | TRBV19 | TGTGCCAGTAGTATTAGTACGCGGACCTACAATGAGCAGTTCTTC | CASSISTRTYNEQFF
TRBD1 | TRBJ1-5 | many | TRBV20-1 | TGCAGTGCTTCGACAGGGACTCAGCCCCAGCATTTT | CSASTGTQPQHF
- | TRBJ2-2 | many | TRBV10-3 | TGTGCCATCACAGGGCGCGGGAACACCGGGGAGCTGTTTTTT | CAITGRGNTGELFF
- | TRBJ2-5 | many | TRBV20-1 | TGCACCTGCTCTTCCAGAGGGCTCTTTCCCCAAGAGACCCAGTACTTC | CTCSSRGLFPQETQYF
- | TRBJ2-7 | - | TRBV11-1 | TGTACCAGCAGCTTAGCGGCACAGTCCGTCTCCTACGAGCAGTACTTC | CTSSLAAQSVSYEQYF
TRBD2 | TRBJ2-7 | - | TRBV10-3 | TGTGCCATCAGTGAGTCCCGACTAGCGGGAGGGGACGAGCAGTACTTC | CAISESRLAGGDEQYF
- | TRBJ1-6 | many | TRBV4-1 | TGCGCCAGCAGCCAAGATCTTGGGCAGGGCGATAATTCACCCCTCCACTTT | CASSQDLGQGDNSPLHF
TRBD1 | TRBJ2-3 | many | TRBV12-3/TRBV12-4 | TGTGCCACCTCCGTACGGAACCAGGGGGTGGATACGCAGTATTTT | CATSVRNQGVDTQYF
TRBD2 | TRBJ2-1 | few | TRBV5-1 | TGCGCCAGCAGCGCCGGGGGGGCGGGACTCTACAATGAGCAGTTCTTC | CASSAGGAGLYNEQFF
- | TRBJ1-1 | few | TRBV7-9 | TGTGCCAGCAGCTTAGACGGGGTCGGCGCTGAAGCTTTCTTT | CASSLDGVGAEAFF
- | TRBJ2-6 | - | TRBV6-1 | TGTGCCAGCAGCGGAAGAGGAACTGGGGCCAACGTCCTGACTTTC | CASSGRGTGANVLTF
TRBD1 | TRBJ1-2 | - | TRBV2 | TGTGCCAGCAGTGGGACAGGGAATTTGGTGGGCCCGCCCAACCTTTCCTACGGTGGCTACACCTTC | CASSGTGNLVGPPNLSYGGYTF
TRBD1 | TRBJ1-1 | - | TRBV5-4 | TGTGCCAGCAGCAGCCCCAGACAGGGGGGCACTGAAGCTTTCTTT | CASSSPRQGGTEAFF
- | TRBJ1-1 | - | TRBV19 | TGTGCCAGTAGTGTACTCAAGCACGGGAACACTGAAGCTTTCTTT | CASSVLKHGNTEAFF
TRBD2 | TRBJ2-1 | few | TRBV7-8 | TGTGCCAGCAGCCTAACTAGCGGCAGGCAGTTCTTC | CASSLTSGRQFF
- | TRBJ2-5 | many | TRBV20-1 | TGCAGTGCTAGAAAGGGTATGATGGAGACCCAGTACTTC | CSARKGMMETQYF
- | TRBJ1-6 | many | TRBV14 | TGTGCCAGCAGCCAAGTAAACGGCGGAAATTCACCCCTCCACTTT | CASSQVNGGNSPLHF
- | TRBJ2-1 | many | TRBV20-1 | TGCAGTGCTAGAGGGCGTCTCCTCAATGAGCAGTTCTTC | CSARGRLLNEQFF
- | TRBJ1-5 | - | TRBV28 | TGTGCCAGCAGCCGGGACAACGGCAGACAGCCCCAGCATTTT | CASSRDNGRQPQHF
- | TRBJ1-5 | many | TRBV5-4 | TGTGCCAGCAGCTTGGACAACGGGCAGCCCCAGCATTTT | CASSLDNGQPQHF
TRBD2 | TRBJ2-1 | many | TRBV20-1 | TGCAGACTGCGGGAGTTGGATGAGCAGTTCTTC | CRLRELDEQFF
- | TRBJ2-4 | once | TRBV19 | TGTGCCAGTAGTATTTGGTCTCAGTTAGCCAAAAACATTCAGTACTTC | CASSIWSQLAKNIQYF
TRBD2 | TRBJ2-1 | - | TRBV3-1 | TGTGCCAGCAGCCAAGCCCAGGCTCGGCTAGCGGGAGCCAATGAGCAGTTCTTC | CASSQAQARLAGANEQFF